This TCR beta chain stems from a study of shared clonotypes between healthy human individuals. On the study more broadly: Used for every donor were three CD4 naive, three CD4 memory, two CD8 naive and one CD8 memory plate.

Assay used: immunoSEQ multiplex PCR; TCRdb lists only in-frame clones, some missing. The sample lists roughly 2.5 million clones, just over 90% occurring once. Germline lookup yields CDR1 SGHNT and CDR2 YYREEE (reference sequence). The V gene end was trimmed by 4 bases and the J gene end by 0 bases; junction bases not matched to a gene: 7. The CDR3 sequence is 16 residues long. The sequence came from a man aged 18 to 30 in good health. J is TRBJ2-3 and V is TRBV5-4; 8 positions match TRBD2. The sequenced sample was naive CD4+ T cells sorted from blood. Noted subset: CD45RA+ positively selected. This CDR3 is CASSPAGVPSTDTQYF. CDR3 nucleotides: TGTGCCAGCAGCCCAGCGGGGGTCCCTAGCACAGATACGCAGTATTTT.